This T cell receptor (beta chain) was sequenced during a study of cytomegalovirus exposure and HLA in healthy donors. About this clone: Its antigen is unknown.

Findings and limits, study-wide: In a later analysis, 15,000 to 20,000 TCR beta sequences were associated with HLA alleles at 0.05 false discovery rate.

Amplification used 60 Vbeta primers and 13 Jbeta primers. Generated by immunoSEQ multiplex PCR, the TCRdb table keeps only in-frame clones and is missing some. The sample contains 270,000 or so clones, more than 80% of which appear only once. CDR1 MDHEN and CDR2 SYDVKM come from the germline V gene. After removal of 10 bases from V and 8 bases from J, the junction contained 4 bases not matched to a gene. The CDR3 spans 11 residues. The sample comprised PBMCs. V usage is TRBV28 and J usage is TRBJ1-4; 7 bases map to TRBD1. The receptor was derived from a man in his forties in good health and CMV-seropositive. The CDR3 DNA reads as TGTGCCATCCCCAGGGGGGAAAAACTGTTTTTT. Amino acids: CAIPRGEKLFF.